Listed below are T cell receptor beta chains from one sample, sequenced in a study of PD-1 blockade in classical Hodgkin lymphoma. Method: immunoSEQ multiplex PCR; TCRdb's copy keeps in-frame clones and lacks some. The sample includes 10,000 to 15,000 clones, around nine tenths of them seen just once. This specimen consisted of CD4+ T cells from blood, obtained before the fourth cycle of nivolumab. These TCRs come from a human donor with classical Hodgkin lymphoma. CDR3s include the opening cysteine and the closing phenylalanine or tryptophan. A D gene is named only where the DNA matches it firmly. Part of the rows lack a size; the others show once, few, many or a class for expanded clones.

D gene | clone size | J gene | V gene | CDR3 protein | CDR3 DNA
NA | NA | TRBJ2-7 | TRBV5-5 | CASSLAPGHPTDYEQYF | TGTGCCAGCAGCCTTGCGCCGGGACACCCTACCGACTACGAGCAGTACTTC
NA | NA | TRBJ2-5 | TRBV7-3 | CASSPGVQETQYF | TGTGCCAGCAGCCCCGGGGTACAAGAGACCCAGTACTTC
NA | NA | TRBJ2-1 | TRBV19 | CASSIGLVRYNEQFF | TGTGCCAGTAGTATAGGGCTAGTTCGGTACAATGAGCAGTTCTTC
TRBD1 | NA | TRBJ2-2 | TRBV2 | CASNSQGAGELFF | TGTGCCAGCAACTCGCAGGGGGCCGGGGAGCTGTTTTTT
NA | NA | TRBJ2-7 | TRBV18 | CASSPGGAGVYEQYF | TGTGCCAGCTCACCCGGGGGCGCCGGGGTTTACGAGCAGTACTTC
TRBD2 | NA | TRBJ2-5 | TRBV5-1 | CASRGRAGGLQETQYF | TGCGCCAGCAGAGGAAGAGCGGGAGGGCTCCAAGAGACCCAGTACTTC
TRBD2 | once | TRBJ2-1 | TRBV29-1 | CSVGLAGGSYNEQFF | TGCAGCGTTGGTCTAGCGGGAGGAAGCTACAATGAGCAGTTCTTC
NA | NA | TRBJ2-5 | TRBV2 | CASSVQGYETQYF | TGTGCCAGCAGTGTACAAGGATATGAGACCCAGTACTTC
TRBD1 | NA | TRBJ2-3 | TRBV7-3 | CASSLNTGGSGDTQYF | TGTGCCAGCAGCTTAAACACAGGGGGCTCCGGAGATACGCAGTATTTT
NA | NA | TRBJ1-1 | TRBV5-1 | CASSLQGANTEAFF | TGCGCCAGCAGCTTACAGGGCGCGAACACTGAAGCTTTCTTT
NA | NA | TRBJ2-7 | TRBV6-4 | CARTTGTGKSFYEQYF | TGTGCCAGAACCACTGGGACGGGCAAGTCCTTCTACGAGCAGTACTTC
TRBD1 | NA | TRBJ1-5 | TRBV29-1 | CSVRGGSGPQHF | TGCAGCGTCAGGGGGGGGAGTGGGCCCCAGCATTTT
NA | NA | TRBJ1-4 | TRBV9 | CASSPWKGGGEKLFF | TGTGCCAGCTCACCCTGGAAGGGAGGAGGCGAAAAACTGTTTTTT
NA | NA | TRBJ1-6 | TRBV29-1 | CSVGDYNSPLHF | TGCAGCGTTGGAGACTATAATTCACCCCTCCACTTT
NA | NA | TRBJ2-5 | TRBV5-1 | CASSLTGSGETQYF | TGCGCCAGCAGCTTGACAGGCTCTGGAGAGACCCAGTACTTC
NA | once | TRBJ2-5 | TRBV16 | CASSQSRAQETQYF | TGTGCCAGCAGCCAATCCAGGGCTCAAGAGACCCAGTACTTC
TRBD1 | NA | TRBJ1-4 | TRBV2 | CASSYDRENEKLFF | TGTGCCAGCAGCTACGACAGGGAGAATGAAAAACTGTTTTTT
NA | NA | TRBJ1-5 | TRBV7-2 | CASSLGPRQPQHF | TGTGCCAGCAGCTTAGGCCCCCGTCAGCCCCAGCATTTT
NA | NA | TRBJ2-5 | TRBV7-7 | CASSLVVGALQETQYF | TGTGCCAGCAGCTTAGTCGTGGGGGCGCTCCAAGAGACCCAGTACTTC
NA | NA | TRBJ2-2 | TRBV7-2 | CASSLASGGAVAGELFF | TGTGCCAGCAGCTTAGCGTCCGGGGGCGCGGTGGCCGGGGAGCTGTTTTTT
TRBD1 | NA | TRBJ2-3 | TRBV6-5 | CASSSNRGSEQYF | TGTGCCAGCAGTTCTAACAGGGGGAGTGAGCAGTATTTT
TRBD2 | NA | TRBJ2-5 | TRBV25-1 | CASSETSGSMETQYF | TGTGCCAGCAGTGAGACTAGCGGGAGTATGGAGACCCAGTACTTC
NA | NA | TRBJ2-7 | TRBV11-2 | CASSLGYGSYEQYF | TGTGCCAGCAGCTTAGGGTACGGCTCCTACGAGCAGTACTTC
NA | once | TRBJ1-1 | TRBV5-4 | CASSLSSGNTEAFF | TGTGCCAGCAGCTTGAGTTCAGGGAACACTGAAGCTTTCTTT
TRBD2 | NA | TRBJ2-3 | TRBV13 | CASSPSGVDTQYF | TGTGCCAGCAGCCCCAGCGGGGTTGATACGCAGTATTTT
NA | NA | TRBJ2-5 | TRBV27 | CASSFRDGRETQYF | TGTGCCAGCAGTTTTAGGGACGGAAGGGAGACCCAGTACTTC